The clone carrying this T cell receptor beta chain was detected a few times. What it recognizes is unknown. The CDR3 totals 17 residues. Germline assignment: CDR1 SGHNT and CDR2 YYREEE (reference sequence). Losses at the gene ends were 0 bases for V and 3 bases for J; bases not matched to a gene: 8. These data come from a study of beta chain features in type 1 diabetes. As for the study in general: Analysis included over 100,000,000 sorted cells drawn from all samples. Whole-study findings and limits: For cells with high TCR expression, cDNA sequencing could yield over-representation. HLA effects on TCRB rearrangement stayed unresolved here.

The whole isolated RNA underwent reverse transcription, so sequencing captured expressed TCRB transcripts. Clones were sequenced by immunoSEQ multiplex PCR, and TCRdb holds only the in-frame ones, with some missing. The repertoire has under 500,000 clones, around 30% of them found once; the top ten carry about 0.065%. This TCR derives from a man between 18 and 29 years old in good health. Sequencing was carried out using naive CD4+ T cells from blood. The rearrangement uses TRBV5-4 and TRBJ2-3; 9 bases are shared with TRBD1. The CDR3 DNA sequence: TGTGCCAGCAGCTTGGAGGACAGGGGATTCGGAACAGATACGCAGTATTTT. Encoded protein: CASSLEDRGFGTDTQYF.